These 29 T cell receptor beta chains originate from one sample sequenced in a study of blood T cell repertoires in COVID-19. TCRdb's table, derived via immunoSEQ multiplex PCR, lists solely in-frame clones and lacks some. Of under 250,000 clones listed, about four fifths were seen once; the top ten hold about 10%. Input material: peripheral blood. These receptor sequences come from a man older than 75 with acute or convalescent COVID-19.

V usage is TRBV7-2 and J usage is TRBJ2-3, with 7 bases fitting TRBD1. Germline CDR1 is SGHTA and CDR2 is FQGNSA. The V gene end was trimmed by 5 bases and the J gene end by 2 bases; junction bases not matched to a gene: 10. The CDR3 spans 16 residues. CDR3 amino acids: CASSPYRGGHTDTQYF. CDR3 in DNA: TGTGCCAGCAGCCCGTACAGGGGCGGCCACACAGATACGCAGTATTTT. Together with reference TRBV7-2 and TRBJ2-3, the CDR3 gives the full variable domain: GAGVSQSPSNKVTEKGKDVELRCDPISGHTALYWYRQSLGQGLEFLIYFQGNSAPDKSGLPSDRFSAERTGGSVSTLTIQRTQQEDSAVYLCASSPYRGGHTDTQYFGPGTRLTVL.

This chain joins TRBV30 and TRBJ2-7, with D maybe TRBD1 (6 bases). This CDR3 has 15 amino acids. From germline, CDR1 is GTSNPN and CDR2 SVGIG (reference sequence). Between the trimmed V and J ends, which lost 3 bases and 0 bases, there was a span of 15 bases. This CDR3 is CAWSLQQGSSYEQYF. The CDR3 DNA sequence: TGTGCCTGGAGCCTCCAACAGGGAAGCTCCTACGAGCAGTACTTC.

The chain recombines TRBV5-1 with TRBJ2-3; 13 bases are a match to TRBD2. Germline V gene sequence: CDR1 SGHRS, CDR2 YFSETQ. The J segment lost 4 bases and the V segment lost 4 bases, leaving 9 bases of the junction unmatched. The CDR3 spans 17 residues. The CDR3 DNA reads TGCGCCAGCAGCCTGGGACTAGCGGGACGAAGGGCAGATACGCAGTATTTT. Protein: CASSLGLAGRRADTQYF.

This clone has ten or more counts. This chain links TRBV5-1 with TRBJ2-7; TRBD1 agrees at 11 bases. This CDR3 contains 19 residues. Trimming removed 4 bases from V and 4 bases from J; junction bases left unmatched: 19. Germline values: CDR1 SGHRS, CDR2 YFSETQ. CDR3 region: CASSPYRDRGFSIRYEQYF. In nucleotides, the CDR3 is TGCGCCAGCAGCCCCTACCGGGACAGGGGGTTCTCGATTCGTTACGAGCAGTACTTC.

The chain combines TRBV21-1 with TRBJ2-1; the table names TRBD2, a call not compared with the DNA. TRBV21-1 is labeled a pseudogene. There are 16 residues in the CDR3. The CDR3 DNA reads as TGTGCCAGCAGCAAAGGACAGGGACTAGCGGGGAATGAGCAGTTCTTC. Translation gives CASSKGQGLAGNEQFF.

V is TRBV5-6 and J is TRBJ2-3, with TRBD1 as a possible D gene (6 bases). Germline V CDR1 and CDR2: SGHDT, YYEEEE. The V and J ends lost 3 bases and 7 bases respectively, with 15 bases between them. The CDR3 length is 14 residues. In nucleotides, the CDR3 is TGTGCCAGCAGCTCGGATCCGGACAGAAATACGCAGTATTTT. Its protein product is CASSSDPDRNTQYF.

The genes are TRBV23-1 and TRBJ1-1, with D possibly TRBD1 on 5 matching bases. TRBV23-1 is labeled an ORF, and its function is uncertain. The ends were cut back, 0 bases at V and 4 bases at J, with 18 bases in the middle. The CDR3 totals 17 residues. The CDR3 DNA reads as TGCGCCAGCAGTCAATCGGCGGGAGGGGTCGAGTCCACTGAAGCTTTCTTT. Amino acids: CASSQSAGGVESTEAFF.

This sequence joins TRBV5-4 and TRBJ1-1; 10 nucleotides line up with TRBD1. This CDR3 spans 14 amino acids. CDR1 and CDR2 (germline): SGHNT, YYREEE (reference sequence). The V gene end was trimmed by 5 bases and the J gene end by 1 base; junction bases not matched to a gene: 2. The CDR3 region is CASRRQGANTEAFF. In DNA, the CDR3 is TGTGCCAGCAGGCGACAGGGGGCGAACACTGAAGCTTTCTTT.

V and J are TRBV5-1 and TRBJ1-6, with TRBD1 matching over 11 bases. Germline-derived CDR1 and CDR2 are SGHRS and YFSETQ. The V and J ends lost 6 bases and 9 bases, in that order; junction bases with no gene match: 5. This CDR3 is built from 14 residues. The CDR3 protein is CASTGQGAGSPLHF. The CDR3, as DNA: TGCGCCAGCACAGGACAGGGGGCTGGTTCACCCCTCCACTTT.

The CDR3 protein is CASSLGNYEQYF. The CDR3 DNA follows: TGTGCCAGCAGTTTAGGCAACTACGAGCAGTACTTC. The chain carries TRBV28 and TRBJ2-7; D unclear. Germline CDR1 MDHEN, CDR2 SYDVKM. V lost 2 bases and J 3 bases, leaving 5 bases between the germline ends. The CDR3 runs to 12 residues.

The chain couples TRBV5-1 to TRBJ2-5; the D gene is possibly TRBD1 (6 bases). The CDR3 length is 15 residues. V lost 1 base and J 0 bases, leaving 10 bases between the germline ends. Germline V gene lookup returns CDR1 SGHRS and CDR2 YFSETQ. CDR3 residues: CASSLQGLYQETQYF. The CDR3 bases are TGCGCCAGCAGCTTGCAGGGGTTATACCAAGAGACCCAGTACTTC.

This chain uses TRBV4-2 with TRBJ2-1, with D tentatively TRBD1 (6 bases). There are 13 residues in the CDR3. From germline, CDR1 is LGHNA and CDR2 YNFKEQ. Deletions cut 1 base from V and 9 bases from J, with 10 bases between. The CDR3: CASSQALGGEQFF. As DNA, the CDR3 is TGTGCCAGCAGCCAAGCCCTAGGGGGTGAGCAGTTCTTC.

The rearrangement uses TRBV10-3 and TRBJ2-7; a possible D gene is TRBD1 (5 bases). The CDR3 runs to 11 residues. Between the trimmed V and J ends, which lost 7 bases and 5 bases, there was a span of 9 bases. Germline CDR1 reads ENHRY; CDR2 reads SYGVKD. The CDR3 protein is CAITGRNEQYF. The CDR3, as DNA: TGTGCCATCACAGGGCGGAACGAGCAGTACTTC.

The CDR3 is CATGPAAGVSTEAFF. CDR3 in DNA: TGTGCCACCGGCCCCGCGGCAGGGGTGAGCACTGAAGCTTTCTTT. V gene TRBV10-3 combines with J gene TRBJ1-1; possibly TRBD1 for D (6 bases). V shed 10 bases and J shed 4 bases, with 22 bases lying between them. Per the germline V gene, CDR1 is ENHRY and CDR2 is SYGVKD. CDR3 length equals 15 residues.

The chain uses TRBV7-2 and TRBJ2-7, with TRBD2 matching 11 bases. Trimming at V came to 3 bases and at J to 6 bases, leaving 7 bases not matched to a gene. Per germline, CDR1 SGHTA and CDR2 FQGNSA. CDR3 length: 15 amino acids. The CDR3 DNA follows: TGTGCCAGCAGCTTTACTAGCGGGAGTCCCCTCGAGCAGTACTTC. It yields the protein CASSFTSGSPLEQYF.

This sequence joins TRBV6-5 and TRBJ1-4; TRBD1 agrees at 7 bases. The CDR3 length is 15 residues. Trimming took 4 bases from V and 3 from J; bases not matched to a gene: 5. In germline, CDR1 is MNHEY, CDR2 SVGAGI. The CDR3 region is CASSSLTGPNEKLFF. In nucleotides, the CDR3 is TGTGCCAGCAGTTCCCTGACAGGGCCTAATGAAAAACTGTTTTTT.

This clone was detected only a few times. The CDR3 reads CASSPGQSTGELFF. Written as DNA, the CDR3 is TGTGCCAGCAGCCCCGGACAGAGCACCGGGGAGCTGTTTTTT. This sequence joins TRBV9 and TRBJ2-2; D might be TRBD1 (6 bases). Trimming pared 4 bases from V and 4 bases from J, leaving 11 bases between. Germline loops: CDR1 SGDLS, CDR2 YYNGEE. The CDR3 covers 14 residues. Using reference TRBV9 and TRBJ2-2 for the parts outside the CDR3, the full variable domain is DSGVTQTPKHLITATGQRVTLRCSPRSGDLSVYWYQQSLDQGLQFLIQYYNGEERAKGNILERFSAQQFPDLHSELNLSSLELGDSALYFCASSPGQSTGELFFGEGSRLTVL.

V is TRBV18 and J is TRBJ1-5; tentatively, D is TRBD1 (5 bases). The CDR3 has 15 amino acids. V lost 0 bases and J 6 bases, leaving 12 bases between the germline ends. Germline loops: CDR1 KGHSH, CDR2 LQKENI. The CDR3 sequence: CASSPPGAEGQPQHF. The CDR3 DNA is TGTGCCAGCTCACCACCAGGGGCAGAAGGTCAGCCCCAGCATTTT.

Only a few counts were recorded for this clone. The chain couples TRBV4-1 to TRBJ1-6; 7 positions match TRBD1. The CDR3 consists of 17 residues. Looked up from germline, CDR1 is MGHRA and CDR2 is YSYEKL. V was pared by 3 bases and J by 0 bases, with 5 bases of the junction left unmatched. This CDR3 reads CASSQPTGSSYNSPLHF. The CDR3 region has the DNA TGCGCCAGCAGCCAGCCGACAGGGAGCTCCTATAATTCACCCCTCCACTTT.

V and J are TRBV19 and TRBJ1-2; D uncertain. Deletions cut 7 bases from V and 8 bases from J, with 20 bases between. The germline V gene encodes CDR1 LNHDA and CDR2 SQIVND (reference sequence). The CDR3 totals 14 residues. CDR3 nucleotides: TGTGCCAGTATCCGAAACGTCGGGAGTGCGGGCTACACCTTC. This translates into CASIRNVGSAGYTF.

This clone was counted once. The rearrangement joins TRBV7-6 to TRBJ1-6, with a possible D match to TRBD1 (5 bases). V was pared by 5 bases and J by 7 bases, with 12 bases between. Germline CDR1 and CDR2: SGHVS and FNYEAQ. The CDR3 spans 14 residues. CDR3 nucleotides: TGTGCCAGCAGCCAGGACATTACCAATTCACCCCTCCACTTT. Translated: CASSQDITNSPLHF.

This chain joins TRBV18 and TRBJ2-3; D ambiguous. The CDR3 extends over 14 amino acids. Germline lookup yields CDR1 KGHSH and CDR2 LQKENI. V was cut by 6 bases and J by 2 bases, with 12 bases left in between. Here the CDR3 DNA reads TGTGCCAGCTCCCTGAGCACTAACACAGATACGCAGTATTTT. Amino acids: CASSLSTNTDTQYF.

The CDR3 sequence: CASSYSWTGSEQFF. The CDR3 nucleotides are TGTGCCAGCAGTTACTCGTGGACAGGGAGTGAGCAGTTCTTC. This chain links TRBV6-5 with TRBJ2-1; 8 positions agree with TRBD1. The V and J ends lost 0 bases and 9 bases, in that order; junction bases with no gene match: 4. The CDR3 runs 14 residues. Germline V gene sequence: CDR1 MNHEY, CDR2 SVGAGI.

The chain carries TRBV5-1 and TRBJ2-1, with 10 bases fitting TRBD1. Germline-derived CDR1 and CDR2 are SGHRS and YFSETQ. J gave up 3 bases and V 4 bases, and 4 bases lay outside the gene matches. CDR3 length: 15 amino acids. CDR3 loop: CASSQTGGLYNEQFF. CDR3 DNA: TGCGCCAGCAGCCAGACAGGGGGCCTCTACAATGAGCAGTTCTTC.

CDR3 loop: CASSSGTGELAQYF. For the CDR3, the DNA is TGTGCCAGCTCATCCGGGACAGGCGAGTTGGCCCAGTACTTC. The chain carries TRBV18 and TRBJ2-5; TRBD1 matches at 8 bases. The germline CDR1 and CDR2 sequences are KGHSH and LQKENI. V lost 5 bases to trimming and J lost 9 bases; unmatched junction nucleotides: 11. This CDR3 spans 14 amino acids.

CDR3: CASIGTSGRNEQFF. CDR3 in DNA: TGTGCCAGCATAGGGACTAGCGGGAGGAATGAGCAGTTCTTC. The V and J genes are TRBV6-6 and TRBJ2-1; 15 positions match TRBD2. V lost 7 bases to trimming and J lost 7 bases; unmatched junction nucleotides: 2. This CDR3 spans 14 amino acids. Germline lookup yields CDR1 MNHNY and CDR2 SVGAGI (reference sequence).

The chain uses TRBV14 and TRBJ2-4; TRBD2 agrees at 7 bases. Germline trimming cut 3 bases from V and 9 bases from J; bases unmatched to any gene: 8. In germline, CDR1 is SGHDN, CDR2 FVKESK. The CDR3 is 14 residues long. This CDR3 reads CASSQGGGSGIQYF. The CDR3 region has the DNA TGTGCCAGCAGCCAGGGGGGAGGGTCCGGCATTCAGTACTTC.

Written as DNA, the CDR3 is TGTGCCAGCAGCTGGGCCAGACAGATCCAAGCCGGGGAGCTGTTTTTT. Protein product: CASSWARQIQAGELFF. The J gene is TRBJ2-2, the V gene TRBV5-4; D is possibly TRBD1 (5 bases). The CDR3 runs 16 residues. Germline CDR1 reads SGHNT; CDR2 reads YYREEE (reference sequence). V dropped 3 bases and J dropped 6 bases, with 18 bases sitting between them.

The chain employs TRBV4-1 and TRBJ1-2; D not certain. This CDR3 spans 14 amino acids. Looked up from germline, CDR1 is MGHRA and CDR2 is YSYEKL. Trimming cost V 1 base and J 3 bases, with 9 bases left between them. The CDR3 region is CASSQGGEYYGYTF. The CDR3 DNA reads as TGCGCCAGCAGCCAAGGGGGAGAATACTATGGCTACACCTTC.